The source of this T cell receptor beta chain is a study of blood T cell repertoires in COVID-19. Looking at the study overall: PBMCs, B-cell-depleted T cells, or T cells provided the cDNA or gDNA that made up the material.

Participants reported their clinical history, and cohort assignment relied on those reports. V lost 0 bases, J lost 8 bases, and 10 bases lay in between. This CDR3 comprises 13 residues. Germline V gives CDR1 MGHRA, CDR2 YSYEKL. The table came from immunoSEQ multiplex PCR; TCRdb's copy has only in-frame clones and leaves some out. Found here are around 250,000 clones, about four fifths of them singletons; the top ten hold 3.4%. The V gene is TRBV4-1, the J gene TRBJ1-2, with a weak D call TRBD1 (5 bases). The sequencing sample was made of PBMCs or T cells enriched from blood (not recorded which). The TCR sequence derives from a man in his fifties who had recovered from COVID-19. The CDR3 DNA follows: TGCGCCAGCAGCCAAGATCGGGGGGAAGGCTACACCTTC. It specifies CASSQDRGEGYTF.